The 18 T cell receptor beta chains listed next were all sequenced from one sample in a study of blood T cells in healthy people across ages. A second PCR of 7 to 11 cycles used a sample-barcoded 5' primer and a J-beta primer mix. TCRdb used MiXCR to reprocess the 5' RACE reads, holding one entry per CDR3 protein. The sample holds around 1,000,000 distinct CDR3 sequences, around 27% seen once. These data also formed part of another study, on T cells of mothers and their children.

Sequencing was carried out using blood. These TCRs come from a girl aged 2 to 10 in good health.

Notes on this clonotype: One end of the junction fails to match germline, which may point to a read error. The V call is TRBV29-1, the J call TRBJ2-7; D is undetermined. This CDR3 is 12 amino acids long. Per germline, CDR1 SQVTM and CDR2 ANQGSEA. CDR3 sequence reads: CSVELSSYGQYF. The CDR3 DNA sequence: TGCAGCGTTGAACTAAGTTCGTACGGGCAGTACTTC.

J is TRBJ1-1 and V is TRBV19; D gene uncertain. This CDR3 region has 16 residues. Germline V gene data show CDR1 as LNHDA and CDR2 as SQIVND (reference sequence). The ends were cut back, 6 bases at V and 1 base at J, with 18 bases in the middle. The CDR3 region has the DNA TGTGCCAGTAGAACTAAGAGGGAGGGCGGGAACACTGAAGCTTTCTTT. It translates to CASRTKREGGNTEAFF.

V usage is TRBV7-2 and J usage is TRBJ2-7; D may be TRBD1 (5 bases). Germline V gene lookup returns CDR1 SGHTA and CDR2 FQGNSA. The ends were cut back, 1 base at V and 4 bases at J, with 11 bases in the middle. This CDR3 is built from 14 residues. CDR3 nucleotide sequence: TGTGCCAGCAGCTTAGTTGGGGCGCCGTACGAGCAGTACTTC. Its translation is CASSLVGAPYEQYF. The complete variable domain, with remaining parts taken from reference TRBV7-2 and TRBJ2-7, reads GAGVSQSPSNKVTEKGKDVELRCDPISGHTALYWYRQSLGQGLEFLIYFQGNSAPDKSGLPSDRFSAERTGGSVSTLTIQRTQQEDSAVYLCASSLVGAPYEQYFGPGTRLTVT.

This clonotype was detected many times. DNA for the CDR3: TGTGCCAGCAGCAAAACAGGGAACACTGAAGCTTTCTTT. This translates into CASSKTGNTEAFF. The chain employs TRBV7-6 and TRBJ1-1; possible D gene TRBD1, 5 bases. The CDR3 runs to 13 residues. V lost 5 bases and J lost 1, with 8 bases in between. The germline gives CDR1 SGHVS, CDR2 FNYEAQ.

The CDR3 nucleotides read TGCAGCGTTGCCGGGACAGGGTCCCACAATGAGCAGTTCTTC. Translated: CSVAGTGSHNEQFF. V gene TRBV29-1 combines with J gene TRBJ2-1, with 9 bases fitting TRBD1. The CDR3 loop spans 14 amino acids. Germline V gene sequence: CDR1 SQVTM, CDR2 ANQGSEA. V dropped 4 bases and J dropped 5; count of bases not matched to a gene: 6.

This clonotype was seen a handful of times. This rearrangement joins TRBV3-1 to TRBJ2-3; D is perhaps TRBD1 (5 bases). The CDR3 spans 15 residues. Trimming cost V 1 base and J 2 bases, with 10 bases left between them. Germline V gene sequence: CDR1 LGHDT, CDR2 YNNKEL (reference sequence). CDR3 coding DNA: TGTGCCAGCAGCCAAGTCTCAGGGTTCACAGATACGCAGTATTTT. Translation: CASSQVSGFTDTQYF.

This clonotype was counted only a few times. The chain couples TRBV29-1 to TRBJ2-1; tentatively, D is TRBD1 or TRBD2 (5 bases each). This CDR3 contains 11 residues. Trimming took 7 bases from V and 9 from J, leaving 13 bases between them. Germline values: CDR1 SQVTM, CDR2 ANQGSEA. The CDR3 loop is CSAHWGFEQFF. CDR3 coding DNA: TGCAGCGCGCACTGGGGGTTTGAGCAGTTCTTC.

V gene TRBV7-8 combines with J gene TRBJ2-2, with D perhaps matching TRBD2 (6 bases). Trimming removed 1 base from V and 1 base from J, with 13 bases in between. The CDR3 has 17 residues. Germline V gene lookup returns CDR1 SGHVS and CDR2 FQNEAQ. The CDR3 DNA sequence: TGTGCCAGCAGCTTAGAGGTGTTGCGGGAGAACACCGGGGAGCTGTTTTTT. Its translation: CASSLEVLRENTGELFF.

The V gene is TRBV5-1, the J gene TRBJ2-3, with no clear D. Germline CDR1 SGHRS, CDR2 YFSETQ. The ends were cut back, 3 bases at V and 7 bases at J, with 6 bases in the middle. This CDR3 is built from 11 residues. DNA for the CDR3: TGCGCCAGCAGCTCGTCTAATACGCAGTATTTT. This encodes CASSSSNTQYF.

Details on this clonotype: One end of the junction is discordant with germline, which a read error may explain. The chain combines TRBV7-9 with TRBJ2-7, with unresolved D. The CDR3 sequence is 13 residues long. The germline V gene has CDR1 SEHNR and CDR2 FQNEAQ (reference sequence). The CDR3 is CASSFPLTDPQCF. In nucleotides, the CDR3 is TGTGCCAGCAGCTTTCCCCTGACTGACCCGCAGTGCTTC.

V gene TRBV7-9 combines with J gene TRBJ2-3; 12 bases are shared with TRBD2. The CDR3 is 18 residues long. The germline CDR1 and CDR2 sequences are SEHNR and FQNEAQ (reference sequence). V was pared by 4 bases and J by 1 base, with 9 bases of the junction left unmatched. CDR3 sequence (DNA): TGTGCCAGCAGCTCGACTAGCGGGGGCCATTTGGGCACAGATACGCAGTATTTT. It is translated as CASSSTSGGHLGTDTQYF.

As to this clonotype: No conserved phenylalanine or tryptophan ends this CDR3, so it is likely a read error. The rearrangement joins TRBV12-3 or TRBV12-4 to TRBJ2-3; D gene unclear. This CDR3 region has 13 residues. V was clipped by 6 bases and J by 3 bases, with 10 bases between them. The CDR3 is CASSTAITDTQYS. The CDR3 DNA reads as TGTGCCAGCAGCACCGCGATAACAGATACGCAGTATTCT.

This chain links TRBV12-3 or TRBV12-4 with TRBJ2-2, with D tentatively TRBD1 (5 bases). V was cut by 8 bases and J by 3 bases, with 13 bases left in between. This CDR3 is built from 14 residues. DNA of the CDR3: TGTGCCAGCTACAGGTTCGCGGACACCGGGGAGCTGTTTTTT. Protein product: CASYRFADTGELFF.

This sequence joins TRBV28 and TRBJ1-6; D is unresolved. The CDR3 has 13 amino acids. Trimming took 8 bases from V and 6 from J, leaving 11 bases between them. CDR1 and CDR2 from the germline V gene are MDHEN and SYDVKM. CDR3 bases: TGTGCCAGCTGGCCGGCGGGTAATTCACCCCTCCACTTT. Residues: CASWPAGNSPLHF.

The chain joins TRBV20-1 to TRBJ1-5; 7 nucleotides agree with TRBD1. The V and J ends lost 3 bases and 4 bases, in that order; junction bases with no gene match: 6. The CDR3 runs 14 residues. The germline gives CDR1 DFQATT, CDR2 SNEGSKA (reference sequence). CDR3 in amino acids: CSASETGKNQPQHF. CDR3 nucleotide sequence: TGCAGTGCTAGCGAGACAGGGAAGAATCAGCCCCAGCATTTT.

The chain uses TRBV6-5 and TRBJ1-2; no clear D. Germline V gene lookup returns CDR1 MNHEY and CDR2 SVGAGI. The CDR3 is 15 amino acids. Trimming pared 1 base from V and 1 base from J, leaving 10 bases between. The CDR3 here is CASSYLGLGNYGYTF. The CDR3 coding sequence is TGTGCCAGCAGTTACTTGGGCCTTGGTAACTATGGCTACACCTTC.

This clonotype was counted a few times. The chain is built from TRBV4-2 and TRBJ2-4, with 8 bases fitting TRBD2. CDR1 is LGHNA, CDR2 YNFKEQ, per germline. With 0 bases clipped from V and 0 bases from J, the junction kept 10 bases outside the gene matches. This CDR3 is built from 19 residues. The CDR3 is CASSQELAGGRLAKNIQYF. The CDR3 nucleotides are TGTGCCAGCAGCCAAGAGCTTGCGGGGGGACGCTTAGCCAAAAACATTCAGTACTTC.

This sequence joins TRBV5-5 and TRBJ1-5, with D perhaps TRBD1 (6 bases). V was shortened by 4 bases and J by 3 bases, with 11 bases between the two germline ends. This CDR3 contains 14 residues. The V gene's germline CDR1 is SGHKS and CDR2 YYEKEE (reference sequence). The chain's CDR3 is CASSPWGPNQPQHF. CDR3 coding DNA: TGTGCCAGCAGCCCATGGGGGCCCAATCAGCCCCAGCATTTT.